The clone carrying this T cell receptor (beta chain) came up a few times. This record belongs to a study of Graves' ophthalmopathy and Graves' hyperthyroidism. Amplification of the TCR beta CDR3 regions used RNA transcripts (as template). The first round was an RT-PCR with HTBI primers, and the second round was a multiplex PCR. In TCRdb, the multiplex PCR reads were re-called with MiXCR into one record per CDR3 protein. This sample carries 680,000 or so distinct CDR3 sequences, about 20% of them seen once, and the ten largest clones take around 6.9%. Germline lookup yields CDR1 MDHEN and CDR2 SYDVKM. This CDR3 is 16 amino acids long. The ends were cut back, 2 bases at V and 4 bases at J, with 18 bases in the middle.

This clonotype originated in a woman aged 18-29 years with stable Graves' hyperthyroidism. Some clones in this sample may be carry-over from other donors' samples. The rearrangement joins TRBV28 to TRBJ2-7; D could derive from TRBD1 or TRBD2 (5 bases each). The sequenced material came from peripheral blood. CDR3 coding DNA: TGTGCCAGCAGTTTAGTACTCGGGACCTTTTTGTACGAGCAGTACTTC. It specifies CASSLVLGTFLYEQYF.